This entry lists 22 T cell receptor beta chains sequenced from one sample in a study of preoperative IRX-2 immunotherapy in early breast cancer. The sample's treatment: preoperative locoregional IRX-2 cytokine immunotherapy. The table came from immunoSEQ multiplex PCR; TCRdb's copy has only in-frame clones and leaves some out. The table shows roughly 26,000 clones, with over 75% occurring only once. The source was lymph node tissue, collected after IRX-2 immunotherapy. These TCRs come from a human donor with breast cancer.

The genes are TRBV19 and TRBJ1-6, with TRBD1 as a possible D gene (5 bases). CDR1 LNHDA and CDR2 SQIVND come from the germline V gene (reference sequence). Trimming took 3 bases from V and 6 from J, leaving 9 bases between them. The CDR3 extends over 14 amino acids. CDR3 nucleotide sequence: TGTGCCAGTAGTATCACAGGAGTTAATTCACCCCTCCACTTT. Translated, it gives CASSITGVNSPLHF.

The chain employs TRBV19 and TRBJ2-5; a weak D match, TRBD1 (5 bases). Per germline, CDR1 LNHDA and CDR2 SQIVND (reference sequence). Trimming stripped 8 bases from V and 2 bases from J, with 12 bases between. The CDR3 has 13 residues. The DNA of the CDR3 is TGTGCCAGTGCCAGACAGTGGCAAGAGACCCAGTACTTC. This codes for CASARQWQETQYF.

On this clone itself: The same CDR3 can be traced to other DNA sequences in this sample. The CDR3 coding sequence is TGTGCCAGCAGTCTACAGGACCTCTATGGCTACACCTTC. Its protein product is CASSLQDLYGYTF. The rearrangement uses TRBV6-8 and TRBJ1-2; D may be TRBD1 (5 bases). V dropped 5 bases and J dropped 4 bases, with 11 bases sitting between them. In germline, CDR1 is MNHGY, CDR2 SAAAGT. This CDR3 is built from 13 residues.

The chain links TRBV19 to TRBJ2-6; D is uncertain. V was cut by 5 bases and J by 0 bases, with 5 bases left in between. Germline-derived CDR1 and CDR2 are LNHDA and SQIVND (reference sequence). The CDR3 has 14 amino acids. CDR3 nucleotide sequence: TGTGCCAGTAGTCGCTACTCTGGGGCCAACGTCCTGACTTTC. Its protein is CASSRYSGANVLTF.

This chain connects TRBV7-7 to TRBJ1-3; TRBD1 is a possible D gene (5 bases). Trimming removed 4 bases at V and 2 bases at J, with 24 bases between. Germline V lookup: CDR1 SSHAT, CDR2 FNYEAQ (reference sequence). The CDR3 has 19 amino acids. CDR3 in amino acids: CASSSRGAGLLLAGNTIYF. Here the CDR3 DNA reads TGTGCCAGCAGCTCCCGAGGGGCAGGGTTACTCCTCGCTGGAAACACCATATATTTT. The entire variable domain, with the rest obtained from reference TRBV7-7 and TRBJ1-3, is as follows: GAGVSQSPRYKVTKRGQDVTLRCDPISSHATLYWYQQALGQGPEFLTYFNYEAQPDKSGLPSDRFSAERPEGSISTLTIQRTEQRDSAMYRCASSSRGAGLLLAGNTIYFGEGSWLTVV.

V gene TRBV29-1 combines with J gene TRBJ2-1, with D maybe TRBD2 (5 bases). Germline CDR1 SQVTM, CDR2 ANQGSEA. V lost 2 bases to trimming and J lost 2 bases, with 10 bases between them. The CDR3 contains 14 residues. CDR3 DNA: TGCAGCGTTGAAAGCTGGGGAGCCTACAATGAGCAGTTCTTC. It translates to CSVESWGAYNEQFF.

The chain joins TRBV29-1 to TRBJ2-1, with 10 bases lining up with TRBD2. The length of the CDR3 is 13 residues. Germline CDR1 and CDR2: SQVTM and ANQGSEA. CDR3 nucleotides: TGCAGTATTAAGCGGGGGGGCCTCAATGAGCAGTTCTTC. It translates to CSIKRGGLNEQFF.

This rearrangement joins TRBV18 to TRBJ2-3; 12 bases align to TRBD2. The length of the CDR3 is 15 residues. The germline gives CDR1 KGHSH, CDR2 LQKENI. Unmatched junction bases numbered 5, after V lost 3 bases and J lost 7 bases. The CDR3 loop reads CASSPTSGGPYTQYF. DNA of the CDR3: TGTGCCAGCTCACCCACTAGCGGGGGGCCTTATACGCAGTATTTT.

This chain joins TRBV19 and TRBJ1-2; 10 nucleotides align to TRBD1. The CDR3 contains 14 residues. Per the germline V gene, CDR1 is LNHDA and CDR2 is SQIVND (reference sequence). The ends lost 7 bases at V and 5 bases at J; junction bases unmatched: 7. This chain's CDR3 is CASIPTGGAYGYTF. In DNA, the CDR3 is TGTGCCAGTATCCCGACAGGGGGCGCTTATGGCTACACCTTC.

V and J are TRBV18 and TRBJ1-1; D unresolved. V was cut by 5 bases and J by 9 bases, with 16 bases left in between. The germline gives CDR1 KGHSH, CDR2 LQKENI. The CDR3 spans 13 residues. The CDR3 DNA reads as TGTGCCAGCTCAATCCGGGTTGAGGAGAAAGCTTTCTTT. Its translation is CASSIRVEEKAFF.

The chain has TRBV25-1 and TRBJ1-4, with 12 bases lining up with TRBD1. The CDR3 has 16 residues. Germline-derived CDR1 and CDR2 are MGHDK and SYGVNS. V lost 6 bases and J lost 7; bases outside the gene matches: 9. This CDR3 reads CASSPSGQGAAEKLFF. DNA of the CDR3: TGTGCCAGCAGCCCCTCGGGACAGGGGGCGGCTGAAAAACTGTTTTTT. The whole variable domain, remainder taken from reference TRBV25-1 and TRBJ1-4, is EADIYQTPRYLVIGTGKKITLECSQTMGHDKMYWYQQDPGMELHLIHYSYGVNSTEKGDLSSESTVSRIRTEHFPLTLESARPSHTSQYLCASSPSGQGAAEKLFFGSGTQLSVL.

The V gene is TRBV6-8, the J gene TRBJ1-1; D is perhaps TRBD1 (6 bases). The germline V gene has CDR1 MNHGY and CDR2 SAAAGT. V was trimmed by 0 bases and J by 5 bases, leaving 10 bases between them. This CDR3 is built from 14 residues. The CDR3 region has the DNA TGTGCCAGCAGTTACTCGGCAGGGGTTACTGAAGCTTTCTTT. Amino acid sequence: CASSYSAGVTEAFF.

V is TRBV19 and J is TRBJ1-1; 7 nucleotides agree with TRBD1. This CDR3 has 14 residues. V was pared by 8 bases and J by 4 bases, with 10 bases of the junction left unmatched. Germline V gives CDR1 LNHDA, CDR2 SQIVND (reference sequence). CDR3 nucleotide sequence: TGTGCCAGTTCAAGAACGGCAGGGGGCACTGAAGCTTTCTTT. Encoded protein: CASSRTAGGTEAFF.

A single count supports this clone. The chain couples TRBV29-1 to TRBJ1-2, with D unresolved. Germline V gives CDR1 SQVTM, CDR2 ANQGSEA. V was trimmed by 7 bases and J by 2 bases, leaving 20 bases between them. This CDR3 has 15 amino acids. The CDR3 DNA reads TGCAGCGCCTCAACGAGTATGGCGGCAAACTATGGCTACACCTTC. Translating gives CSASTSMAANYGYTF.

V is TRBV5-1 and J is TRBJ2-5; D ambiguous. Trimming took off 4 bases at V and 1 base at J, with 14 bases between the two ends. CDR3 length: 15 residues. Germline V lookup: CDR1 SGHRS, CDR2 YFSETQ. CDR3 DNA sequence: TGCGCCAGCAGCGCCGCTCCGTTACCCCAAGAGACCCAGTACTTC. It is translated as CASSAAPLPQETQYF.

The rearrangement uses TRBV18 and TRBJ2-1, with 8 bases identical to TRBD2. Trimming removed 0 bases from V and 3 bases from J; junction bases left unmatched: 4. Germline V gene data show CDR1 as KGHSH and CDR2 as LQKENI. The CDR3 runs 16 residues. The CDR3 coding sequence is TGTGCCAGCTCACCACCGGGGCGGGGGGTCTACAATGAGCAGTTCTTC. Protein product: CASSPPGRGVYNEQFF.

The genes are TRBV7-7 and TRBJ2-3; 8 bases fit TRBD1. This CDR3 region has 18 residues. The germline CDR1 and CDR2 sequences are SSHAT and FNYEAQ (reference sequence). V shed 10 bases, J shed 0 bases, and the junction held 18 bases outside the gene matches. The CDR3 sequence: CAIRRGETGVHSTDTQYF. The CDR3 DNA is TGTGCCATACGACGGGGAGAGACAGGGGTCCATAGCACAGATACGCAGTATTTT.

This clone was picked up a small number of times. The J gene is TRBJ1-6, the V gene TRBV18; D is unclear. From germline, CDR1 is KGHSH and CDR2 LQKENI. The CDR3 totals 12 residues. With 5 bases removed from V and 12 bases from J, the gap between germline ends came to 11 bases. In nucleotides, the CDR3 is TGTGCCAGCTCATCGGAGCGGGAACCCCTCCACTTT. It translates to CASSSEREPLHF.

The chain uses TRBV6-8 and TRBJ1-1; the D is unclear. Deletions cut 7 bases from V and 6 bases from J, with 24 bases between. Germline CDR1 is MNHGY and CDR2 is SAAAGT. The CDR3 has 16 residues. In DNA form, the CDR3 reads TGTGCCAGCACCATAAACGGACCGGCGATGAGGGCTGAAGCTTTCTTT. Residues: CASTINGPAMRAEAFF.

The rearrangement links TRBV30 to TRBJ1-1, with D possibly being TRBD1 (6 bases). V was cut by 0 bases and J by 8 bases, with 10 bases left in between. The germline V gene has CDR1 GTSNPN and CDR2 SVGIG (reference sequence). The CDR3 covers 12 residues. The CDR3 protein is CAWSVRGREAFF. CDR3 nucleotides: TGTGCCTGGAGTGTTCGGGGGCGGGAAGCTTTCTTT.

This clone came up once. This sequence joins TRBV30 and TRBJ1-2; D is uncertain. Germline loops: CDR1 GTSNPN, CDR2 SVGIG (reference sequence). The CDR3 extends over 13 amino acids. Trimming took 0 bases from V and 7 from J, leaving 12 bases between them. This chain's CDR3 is CAWSVPRLSGYTF. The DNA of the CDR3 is TGTGCCTGGAGTGTACCCAGACTTTCTGGCTACACCTTC.

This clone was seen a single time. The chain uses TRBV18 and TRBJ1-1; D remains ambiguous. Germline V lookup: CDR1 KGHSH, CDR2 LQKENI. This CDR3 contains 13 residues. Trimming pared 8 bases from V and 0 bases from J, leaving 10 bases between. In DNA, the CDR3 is TGTGCCAGCCAAGAGGCAGTGAACACTGAAGCTTTCTTT. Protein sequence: CASQEAVNTEAFF.